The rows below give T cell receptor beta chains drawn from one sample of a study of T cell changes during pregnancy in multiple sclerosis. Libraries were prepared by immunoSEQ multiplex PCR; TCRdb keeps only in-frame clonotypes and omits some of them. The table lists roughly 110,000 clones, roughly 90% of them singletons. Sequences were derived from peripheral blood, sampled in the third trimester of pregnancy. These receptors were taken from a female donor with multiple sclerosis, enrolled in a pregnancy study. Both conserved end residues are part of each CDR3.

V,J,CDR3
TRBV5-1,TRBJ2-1,CASSPEGGRVYNEQFF
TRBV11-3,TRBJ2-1,CASSLEEGVAGGGEQFF
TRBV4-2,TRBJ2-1,CASSRPESGRARYEQFF
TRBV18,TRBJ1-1,CASSPLRDRGNTEAFF
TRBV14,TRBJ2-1,CASSHLFSGGSEQFF
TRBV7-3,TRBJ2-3,CASSLIFRRESTDTQYF
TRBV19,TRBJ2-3,CASSQYGTDTQYF
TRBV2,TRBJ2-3,CASKDSHTDTQYF
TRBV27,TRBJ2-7,CASSLSPRTVTYEQYF
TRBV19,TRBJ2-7,CASSIKPGVAYEQYF
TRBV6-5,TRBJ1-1,CASSYLDRVRGTEAFF
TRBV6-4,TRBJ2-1,CASSLGGGKEQFF
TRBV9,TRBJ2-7,CASSPRTGGSYEQYF
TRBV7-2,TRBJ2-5,CASSAPRAPPETQYF
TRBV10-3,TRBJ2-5,CAISESGGQETQYF